The present T cell receptor (beta chain) was sequenced within a study of control samples from healthy donors and cancer patients (dated by TCRdb to 2020 to 2021). Note on this clone: Its antigen specificity is not known. No much larger clonotype is one base removed from it; base qualities were not supplied.

V is trimmed back by 3 bases and J by 8 bases, and the junction contains 14 bases that no gene match accounts for. The germline V gene encodes CDR1 SGDLS and CDR2 YYNGEE. Its CDR3 holds 17 amino acids, cysteine through phenylalanine. Kept here is only the CDR3 DNA, which spans 51 bases and is read in frame from base 1. Receptor libraries were prepared by the immunoSEQ multiplex PCR assay. TCRdb stores this immuneACCESS table with in-frame sequences only. Part of the clones is absent; in the studies checked, under half of the shortfall reflects unresolved V genes, and no reason is known for the rest. The table for this sample lists approximately 170,000 clones; around nine tenths of them were counted only once. The top ten clones comprise nearly 5% of the sample.

Sequencing was performed on blood. The clonotype comes from a woman in her 30s in good health. The V and J segments used are TRBV9 and TRBJ1-4; the central 9 bases match TRBD1. In nucleotides, the sequence is TGTGCCAGCAGCGGTGGGACAGGGAATTCAGCTGACGAAAAACTGTTTTTT. Translation gives CASSGGTGNSADEKLFF.